This T cell receptor beta chain was recovered during a study of identical twins. General study results and limits: Alpha sequences that were out-of-frame and twin-shared showed an excess of low generation probability. Carriage of fewer insertions was seen in abundant cord blood beta clonotypes, whereas memory repertoires showed none.

Concerning this clonotype: What it binds is unknown.

TCRdb ran MiXCR on the 5' RACE reads and lists one entry per CDR3 protein. The sample includes approximately 890,000 distinct CDR3 sequences, 9% to 15% of them seen just once. This same sample was also part of a study on yellow fever vaccine responses in identical twins.

The source material was PBMCs. The clonotype was recovered from a woman younger than 35 in good health.

Written as DNA, the CDR3 is TGTGCCAGCAGCGTAGGAAAAGGGCGGAACACTGAAGCTTTCTTT. It specifies CASSVGKGRNTEAFF. This rearrangement joins TRBV9 to TRBJ1-1; D gene unclear. CDR3 size: 15 residues. Trimming shortened V by 0 bases and J by 1 base, and 10 bases separated the two germline ends. Per the germline V gene, CDR1 is SGDLS and CDR2 is YYNGEE.